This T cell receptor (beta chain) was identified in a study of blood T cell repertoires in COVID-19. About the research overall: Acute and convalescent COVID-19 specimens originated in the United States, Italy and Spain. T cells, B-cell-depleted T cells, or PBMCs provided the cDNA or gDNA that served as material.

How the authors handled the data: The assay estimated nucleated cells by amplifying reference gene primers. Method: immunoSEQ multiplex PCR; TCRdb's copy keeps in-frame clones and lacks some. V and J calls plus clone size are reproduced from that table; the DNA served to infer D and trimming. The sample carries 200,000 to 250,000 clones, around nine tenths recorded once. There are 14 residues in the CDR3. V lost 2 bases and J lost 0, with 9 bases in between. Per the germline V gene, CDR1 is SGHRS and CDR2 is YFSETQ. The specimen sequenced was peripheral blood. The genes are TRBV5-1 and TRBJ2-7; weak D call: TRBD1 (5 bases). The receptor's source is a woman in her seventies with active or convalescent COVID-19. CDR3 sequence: CASSFQGDSYEQYF. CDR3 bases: TGCGCCAGCAGCTTCCAAGGGGACTCCTACGAGCAGTACTTC.